These T cell receptor beta chains were read from a single sample in a study of T cell clonotyping in hematopoietic cell transplantation. Libraries were prepared by immunoSEQ multiplex PCR; TCRdb keeps only in-frame clonotypes and omits some of them. The table shows some 9,900 clones, with approximately 80% occurring only once. Material: PBMCs, obtained 30 days after allogeneic stem cell transplant. All receptors derive from a female patient aged 40-50 years who had an allogeneic stem cell transplant from a related donor, so T cells may come from the graft donor. Some clones in this sample may be carry-over from other donors' samples. Both conserved end residues are part of each CDR3. D genes are given only for firm matches. Clone size, where shown, is once, few, many, or a class for clones that have expanded.

d_gene: NA
abundance: NA
j_gene: TRBJ2-7
v_gene: TRBV15
CDR3nt: TGTGCCACCAGCAGACAGTCCGCCGAGCAGTACTTC
CDR3aa: CATSRQSAEQYF

d_gene: NA
abundance: NA
j_gene: TRBJ1-4
v_gene: TRBV11-2
CDR3nt: TGTGCCAGCAGCCGAAGTTCGGGGACACTGAATGAAAAACTGTTTTTT
CDR3aa: CASSRSSGTLNEKLFF

d_gene: NA
abundance: NA
j_gene: TRBJ2-7
v_gene: TRBV30
CDR3nt: TGTGCCTGGAGTGTCGAGGGTTACGAGCAGTACTTC
CDR3aa: CAWSVEGYEQYF

d_gene: TRBD2
abundance: NA
j_gene: TRBJ2-6
v_gene: TRBV7-2
CDR3nt: TGTGCCAGCAGCTTGACTAGCGGGGGATTCTCTGGGGCCAACGTCCTGACTTTC
CDR3aa: CASSLTSGGFSGANVLTF

d_gene: NA
abundance: NA
j_gene: TRBJ2-1
v_gene: TRBV4-3
CDR3nt: TGCGCCAGCAGCGAGCGACCGGTCCCCTCCAATGAGCAGTTCTTC
CDR3aa: CASSERPVPSNEQFF

d_gene: NA
abundance: NA
j_gene: TRBJ2-7
v_gene: TRBV7-3
CDR3nt: TGTGCCAGCAGCTTGGGGCAGGGCCCAGGGTACGAGCAGTACTTC
CDR3aa: CASSLGQGPGYEQYF

d_gene: TRBD1
abundance: NA
j_gene: TRBJ1-5
v_gene: TRBV7-2
CDR3nt: TGTGCCAGCAGCCAGGACAGGGCCAATCAGCCCCAGCATTTT
CDR3aa: CASSQDRANQPQHF

d_gene: NA
abundance: NA
j_gene: TRBJ2-1
v_gene: TRBV29-1
CDR3nt: TGCAGCGCTACCCTCCCGGGAAAGGTACGGCAGTTCTTC
CDR3aa: CSATLPGKVRQFF

d_gene: NA
abundance: NA
j_gene: TRBJ1-1
v_gene: TRBV2
CDR3nt: TGTGCCAGCAACAATTTAAGGGAGTCTGAAGCTTTCTTT
CDR3aa: CASNNLRESEAFF

d_gene: NA
abundance: NA
j_gene: TRBJ2-3
v_gene: TRBV25-1
CDR3nt: TGTGCCAGCAGCCTGCTTAGGCCAGATACGCAGTATTTT
CDR3aa: CASSLLRPDTQYF

d_gene: TRBD2
abundance: NA
j_gene: TRBJ2-3
v_gene: TRBV5-1
CDR3nt: TGCGCCAGCAAGGGGACTATCACAGATACGCAGTATTTT
CDR3aa: CASKGTITDTQYF

d_gene: TRBD1
abundance: NA
j_gene: TRBJ1-2
v_gene: TRBV19
CDR3nt: TGTGCCAGTATCCCGGAGGGGGCCACGACCTATGGCTACACCTTC
CDR3aa: CASIPEGATTYGYTF

d_gene: TRBD1
abundance: once
j_gene: TRBJ2-2
v_gene: TRBV6-1
CDR3nt: TGTGCCAGCAGTGACGGACAGGTTGGCACCGGGGAGCTGTTTTTT
CDR3aa: CASSDGQVGTGELFF

d_gene: NA
abundance: NA
j_gene: TRBJ2-5
v_gene: TRBV11-2
CDR3nt: TGTGCCAGCAGCTTAGATCGGCCGCCGAAGACCCAGTACTTC
CDR3aa: CASSLDRPPKTQYF

d_gene: NA
abundance: NA
j_gene: TRBJ1-1
v_gene: TRBV14
CDR3nt: TGTGCCAGCAGCCACCTTGTGGGGGATAACACTGAAGCTTTCTTT
CDR3aa: CASSHLVGDNTEAFF

d_gene: TRBD2
abundance: NA
j_gene: TRBJ2-7
v_gene: TRBV28
CDR3nt: TGTGCCAGCAGTGGGCCAACGGGAGGGACGGTTGAGCAGTACTTC
CDR3aa: CASSGPTGGTVEQYF